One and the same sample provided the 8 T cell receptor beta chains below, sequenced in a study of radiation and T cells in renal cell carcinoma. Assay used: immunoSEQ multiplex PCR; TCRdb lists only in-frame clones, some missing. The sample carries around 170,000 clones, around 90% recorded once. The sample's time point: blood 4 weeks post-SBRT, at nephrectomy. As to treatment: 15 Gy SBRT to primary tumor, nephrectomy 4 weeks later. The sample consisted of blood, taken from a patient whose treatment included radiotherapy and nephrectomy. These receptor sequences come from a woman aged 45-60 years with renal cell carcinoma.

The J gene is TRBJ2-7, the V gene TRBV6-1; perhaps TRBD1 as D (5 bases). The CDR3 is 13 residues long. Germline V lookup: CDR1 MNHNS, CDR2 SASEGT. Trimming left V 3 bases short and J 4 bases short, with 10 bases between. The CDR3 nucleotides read TGTGCCAGCAGTGACAGGGTTCTGTACGAGCAGTACTTC. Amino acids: CASSDRVLYEQYF.

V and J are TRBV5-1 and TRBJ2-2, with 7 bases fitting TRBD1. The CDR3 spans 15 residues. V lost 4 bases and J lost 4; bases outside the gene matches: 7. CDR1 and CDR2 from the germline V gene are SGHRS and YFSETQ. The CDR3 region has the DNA TGCGCCAGCAGCCTTTTGGGACAGCCCACCGGGGAGCTGTTTTTT. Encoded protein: CASSLLGQPTGELFF.

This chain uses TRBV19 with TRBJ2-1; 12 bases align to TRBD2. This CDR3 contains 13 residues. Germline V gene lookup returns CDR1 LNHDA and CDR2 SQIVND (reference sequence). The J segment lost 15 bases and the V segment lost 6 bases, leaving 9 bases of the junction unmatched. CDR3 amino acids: CASRPLAGGPLFF. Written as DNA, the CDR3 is TGTGCCAGTAGACCTCTAGCGGGGGGGCCTCTGTTCTTC.

The DNA of the CDR3 is TGTGCCAGCATGGCGGGGGGGGCGGGTAATTCACCCCTCCACTTT. Protein product: CASMAGGAGNSPLHF. The chain recombines TRBV6-1 with TRBJ1-6; TRBD1 might be the D (6 bases). V was pared by 7 bases and J by 6 bases, with 16 bases between. Germline V gives CDR1 MNHNS, CDR2 SASEGT. CDR3 length equals 15 residues.

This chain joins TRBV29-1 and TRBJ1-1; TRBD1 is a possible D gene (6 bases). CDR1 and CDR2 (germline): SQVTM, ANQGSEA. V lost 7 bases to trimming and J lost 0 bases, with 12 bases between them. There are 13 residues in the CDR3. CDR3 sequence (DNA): TGCAGCGCGACAGGCGAGTTGAACACTGAAGCTTTCTTT. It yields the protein CSATGELNTEAFF.

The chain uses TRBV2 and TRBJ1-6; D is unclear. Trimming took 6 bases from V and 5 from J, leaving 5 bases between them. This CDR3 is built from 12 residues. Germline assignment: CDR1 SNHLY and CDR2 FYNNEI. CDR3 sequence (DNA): TGTGCCAGCAGACTAAATAATTCACCCCTCCACTTT. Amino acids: CASRLNNSPLHF.

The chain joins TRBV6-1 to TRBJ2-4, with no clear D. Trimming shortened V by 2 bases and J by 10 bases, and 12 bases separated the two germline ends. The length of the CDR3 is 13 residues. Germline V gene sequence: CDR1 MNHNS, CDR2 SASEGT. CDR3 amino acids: CASSERMEGIQYF. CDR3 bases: TGTGCCAGCAGTGAAAGGATGGAAGGGATTCAGTACTTC.

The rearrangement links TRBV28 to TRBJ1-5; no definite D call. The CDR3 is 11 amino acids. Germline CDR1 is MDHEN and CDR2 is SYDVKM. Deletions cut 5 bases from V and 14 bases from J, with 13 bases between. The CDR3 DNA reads TGTGCCAGCAGTACCTCCAGTGGGGAGCATTTT. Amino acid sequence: CASSTSSGEHF.